This T cell receptor beta chain was sequenced during a study of CD8 T cells in ankylosing spondylitis. Regarding the study as a whole: Earlier work had already found some motif variants in reactive arthritis synovial fluid and blood. It was reported that disease-linked clones were significantly enriched in matched ankylosing spondylitis synovial fluid. A TCR beta motif of several highly homologous variants appeared characteristic of ankylosing spondylitis blood. Disease-linked clones proved CD8+ and comparatively uncommon in peripheral blood.

A remark on this clonotype: Its antigen is not identified.

Using its own MiXCR run on the 5' RACE reads, TCRdb lists one record per CDR3 protein. The table lists 650,000 to 800,000 distinct CDR3 sequences, around 20% of them singletons, with about a fifth in the top ten. CDR3 length: 16 residues. Germline trimming cut 3 bases from V and 5 bases from J; bases unmatched to any gene: 7. CDR1 is SGHRS, CDR2 YFSETQ, per germline. The chain is built from TRBV5-1 and TRBJ2-5; 13 nucleotides match TRBD2. The sample comprised blood, either unsorted or a sorted T cell fraction (not recorded which). The origin of this receptor is a male donor with ankylosing spondylitis. CDR3 nucleotides: TGCGCCAGCAGCTCTGGACTAGCGGGGGCGAGCGAGACCCAGTACTTC. This translates into CASSSGLAGASETQYF.